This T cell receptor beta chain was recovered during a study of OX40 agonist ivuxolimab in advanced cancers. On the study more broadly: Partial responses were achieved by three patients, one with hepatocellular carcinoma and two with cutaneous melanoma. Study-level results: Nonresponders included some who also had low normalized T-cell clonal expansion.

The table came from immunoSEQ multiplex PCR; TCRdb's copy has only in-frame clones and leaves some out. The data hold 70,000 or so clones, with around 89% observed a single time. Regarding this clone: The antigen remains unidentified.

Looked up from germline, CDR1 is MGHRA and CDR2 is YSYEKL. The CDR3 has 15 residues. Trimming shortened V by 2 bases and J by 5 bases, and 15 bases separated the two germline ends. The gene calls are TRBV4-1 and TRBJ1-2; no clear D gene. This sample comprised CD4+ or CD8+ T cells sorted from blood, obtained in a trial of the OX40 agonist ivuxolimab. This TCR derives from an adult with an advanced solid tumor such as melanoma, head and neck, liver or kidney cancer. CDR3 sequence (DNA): TGCGCCAGCAGCCAACCATCTGGCAGGCCTTATGGCTACACCTTC. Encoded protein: CASSQPSGRPYGYTF.